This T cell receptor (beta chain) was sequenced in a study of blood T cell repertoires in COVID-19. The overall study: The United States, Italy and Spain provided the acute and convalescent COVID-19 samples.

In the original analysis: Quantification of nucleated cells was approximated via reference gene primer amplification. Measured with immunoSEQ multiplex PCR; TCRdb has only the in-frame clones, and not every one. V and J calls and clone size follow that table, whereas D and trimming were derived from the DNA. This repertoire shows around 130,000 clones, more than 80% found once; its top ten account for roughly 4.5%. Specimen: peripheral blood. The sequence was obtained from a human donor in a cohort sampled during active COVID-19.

The DNA of the CDR3 is TGTGCCAGCAGCTTAGCAGTGGGGCGGAACTATGGCTACACCTTC. Translating gives CASSLAVGRNYGYTF. This chain joins TRBV7-2 and TRBJ1-2; maybe TRBD1 (5 bases). The CDR3 is 15 amino acids. Trimming took 0 bases from V and 2 from J, leaving 10 bases between them. CDR1 is SGHTA and CDR2 is FQGNSA in the germline V gene.